Below, 16 T cell receptor beta chains from the same sample are listed, as sequenced in a study of PD-1 blockade in classical Hodgkin lymphoma. Repertoires were generated with immunoSEQ multiplex PCR, while TCRdb's copy carries only in-frame clones and drops some. Here the sample spans fewer than 25,000 clones, less than 85% being singletons. Noted time point: cycle 4 day 1 (C4D1), after about 6 weeks of nivolumab. Each of the patients experienced relapse following autologous stem cell transplantation, and their brentuximab vedotin exposure differed. The study purified CD4+ T cells from thawed PBMCs using magnetic negative selection. The sample here was CD4+ T cells from blood, taken before the fourth cycle of nivolumab. The receptors come from a human donor with classical Hodgkin lymphoma.

This chain connects TRBV6-5 to TRBJ1-2; tentative D call: TRBD1 (5 bases). V was shortened by 3 bases and J by 7 bases, with 12 bases between the two germline ends. Germline V gene data show CDR1 as MNHEY and CDR2 as SVGAGI. The length of the CDR3 is 13 residues. DNA of the CDR3: TGTGCCAGCAGTTATGGGGGTTTCGCTGGCTACACCTTC. Its translation: CASSYGGFAGYTF.

The chain carries TRBV28 and TRBJ1-2, with D tentatively TRBD1 (6 bases). V was pared by 3 bases and J by 7 bases, with 18 bases between. This CDR3 contains 15 residues. Germline lookup yields CDR1 MDHEN and CDR2 SYDVKM. The CDR3 protein is CASSFRTGLTAGYTF. The CDR3 nucleotides are TGTGCCAGCAGTTTTCGAACAGGGCTAACTGCTGGCTACACCTTC.

The gene calls are TRBV12-2 and TRBJ2-5; the tabulated D call, TRBD2, remains unverified against the DNA. TRBV12-2 is assigned pseudogene status. This CDR3 comprises 16 residues. CDR3 bases: TGTGCAAGTCGCTCGACCACTAGCGGGGCCGAAGAGACCCAGTACTTC. This sequence encodes CASRSTTSGAEETQYF.

V is TRBV29-1 and J is TRBJ2-1, with 10 nucleotides matching TRBD2. The junction had 0 bases not matched to a gene; V was cut back by 4 bases and J by 3 bases. This CDR3 is built from 13 residues. Germline values: CDR1 SQVTM, CDR2 ANQGSEA. The CDR3 nucleotides are TGCAGCGTTGGACTAGCGGGCTACAATGAGCAGTTCTTC. Amino acids: CSVGLAGYNEQFF.

V gene TRBV14 combines with J gene TRBJ2-2; the D call may be TRBD1 or TRBD2 (5 bases each). The CDR3 length is 15 residues. V lost 4 bases and J lost 4, with 13 bases in between. CDR1 and CDR2 (germline): SGHDN, FVKESK. The CDR3 here is CASSPGLGRTGELFF. CDR3 sequence (DNA): TGTGCCAGCAGCCCGGGGCTAGGGCGCACCGGGGAGCTGTTTTTT. Using reference TRBV14 and TRBJ2-2 for the parts outside the CDR3, the full variable domain is EAGVTQFPSHSVIEKGQTVTLRCDPISGHDNLYWYRRVMGKEIKFLLHFVKESKQDESGMPNNRFLAERTGGTYSTLKVQPAELEDSGVYFCASSPGLGRTGELFFGEGSRLTVL.

The chain links TRBV28 to TRBJ2-3; 7 bases agree with TRBD2. V lost 6 bases to trimming and J lost 4 bases; unmatched junction nucleotides: 7. The CDR3 is made up of 14 amino acids. Germline lookup yields CDR1 MDHEN and CDR2 SYDVKM. This CDR3 is CASSPSGLADTQYF. CDR3 sequence (DNA): TGTGCCAGCAGCCCCTCCGGACTAGCAGATACGCAGTATTTT.

V is TRBV10-3 and J is TRBJ1-1; D might be TRBD1 (5 bases). The length of the CDR3 is 12 residues. CDR1 and CDR2 (germline): ENHRY, SYGVKD. V lost 2 bases, J lost 4 bases, and 5 bases lay in between. The CDR3 is CAISETGTEAFF. CDR3 nucleotides: TGTGCCATCAGTGAGACAGGCACTGAAGCTTTCTTT.

The gene calls are TRBV6-5 and TRBJ1-1; D is possibly TRBD1 (6 bases). Germline CDR1 and CDR2: MNHEY and SVGAGI. The CDR3 extends over 14 amino acids. Trimming left V 7 bases short and J 2 bases short, with 14 bases between. The CDR3, as DNA: TGTGCCAGCAAACCGACAGGAAGAAACACTGAAGCTTTCTTT. It specifies CASKPTGRNTEAFF.

The rearrangement uses TRBV19 and TRBJ2-1; 10 bases align to TRBD2. CDR3 length equals 14 residues. Germline CDR1 LNHDA, CDR2 SQIVND (reference sequence). Trimming cost V 5 bases and J 9 bases; bases outside gene matches: 7. CDR3 sequence (DNA): TGTGCCAGTAGTGGGCTAGCGGGAGCAACTGAGCAGTTCTTC. Residues: CASSGLAGATEQFF.

Only a few counts were recorded for this clone. The J gene is TRBJ2-7, the V gene TRBV6-1; no firm D call. V lost 8 bases and J lost 2, with 7 bases in between. This CDR3 contains 11 residues. In germline, CDR1 is MNHNS, CDR2 SASEGT. The CDR3 here is CASLLTYEQYF. Written as DNA, the CDR3 is TGTGCCAGCCTCCTAACCTACGAGCAGTACTTC.

The J gene is TRBJ1-4, the V gene TRBV5-1; D gene ambiguous. The V end was cut by 0 bases, the J end by 5 bases, with 14 bases between. The CDR3 totals 16 residues. Germline CDR1 is SGHRS and CDR2 is YFSETQ. The CDR3 reads CASSLASAGVNEKLFF. In nucleotides, the CDR3 is TGCGCCAGCAGCTTGGCAAGTGCCGGGGTAAATGAAAAACTGTTTTTT. Full variable domain (remainder filled in from reference TRBV5-1 and TRBJ1-4): KAGVTQTPRYLIKTRGQQVTLSCSPISGHRSVSWYQQTPGQGLQFLFEYFSETQRNKGNFPGRFSGRQFSNSRSEMNVSTLELGDSALYLCASSLASAGVNEKLFFGSGTQLSVL.

The chain combines TRBV10-3 with TRBJ2-7; the D gene could be TRBD1 or TRBD2 (7 bases each). The ends were cut back, 8 bases at V and 1 base at J, with 12 bases in the middle. The germline V gene has CDR1 ENHRY and CDR2 SYGVKD. The CDR3 sequence is 13 residues long. The CDR3 DNA sequence: TGTGCCATCCGGCAGGGGGGGTCCTACGAGCAGTACTTC. It yields the protein CAIRQGGSYEQYF.

CDR3 in amino acids: CASSWAGGPYEQYF. In DNA form, the CDR3 reads TGTGCCAGCTCCTGGGCGGGAGGCCCCTACGAGCAGTACTTC. This chain joins TRBV6-1 and TRBJ2-7, with 8 bases aligning to TRBD2. The CDR3 extends over 14 amino acids. Germline V gene data show CDR1 as MNHNS and CDR2 as SASEGT. V was clipped by 8 bases and J by 2 bases; unmatched bases: 8.

This clone was observed a handful of times. The genes are TRBV6-5 and TRBJ2-2; 10 nucleotides align to TRBD1. Trimming at V came to 2 bases and at J to 6 bases, leaving 3 bases not matched to a gene. Germline V lookup: CDR1 MNHEY, CDR2 SVGAGI. The CDR3 is 15 residues long. The CDR3 bases are TGTGCCAGCAGTTACCCGGGACAGGGGCCCGGGGAGCTGTTTTTT. This sequence encodes CASSYPGQGPGELFF.

This clone has just a few counts. The chain has TRBV5-6 and TRBJ1-1, with 9 bases fitting TRBD1. The germline CDR1 and CDR2 sequences are SGHDT and YYEEEE. V gave up 1 base and J gave up 4 bases; unmatched junction bases: 5. The CDR3 is 15 amino acids. Here the CDR3 DNA reads TGTGCCAGCAGCTTGTTGGGACAGGGTCTCACTGAAGCTTTCTTT. Protein product: CASSLLGQGLTEAFF.

The CDR3 DNA reads TGCAGCGTTGCAGGACAGGGGGCGGAGGAGACCCAGTACTTC. This codes for CSVAGQGAEETQYF. This chain uses TRBV29-1 with TRBJ2-5; 11 bases agree with TRBD1. Trimming cost V 4 bases and J 5 bases; bases outside gene matches: 6. CDR3 length: 14 amino acids. Germline CDR1 SQVTM, CDR2 ANQGSEA.